Listed here is a single T cell receptor beta chain. No antigen is known for it. This entry comes from a study of T cell responses to AZD1222 COVID-19 vaccine. Measured with immunoSEQ multiplex PCR; TCRdb has only the in-frame clones, and not every one. The table shows about 150,000 clones, with 80% to 95% occurring only once. The CDR3 sequence is 14 residues long. V shed 6 bases, J shed 6 bases, and the junction held 3 bases outside the gene matches. Germline V gene data show CDR1 as MNHEY and CDR2 as SMNVEV (reference sequence). Study-level points and caveats: With two AZD1222 doses given, Spike-specific TCR breadth and depth both rose. Nearly half of spike-specific TCRs reportedly target unmutated variant regions. Sampling that yielded the repertoires occurred only after the peak T cell response.

The sequencing used peripheral blood, collected 28 days after the second AZD1222 dose. The clonotype comes from an adult who received the AZD1222 COVID-19 vaccine. This chain connects TRBV27 to TRBJ1-6; the match to TRBD1 covers 9 bases. In nucleotides, the CDR3 is TGTGCCAGCAGGCAGGACAGGGGTAATTCACCCCTCCACTTT. Translation gives CASRQDRGNSPLHF.